Reported below is one TCR beta chain. The entry originates in a study of blood T cell repertoires in COVID-19. The CDR3 contains 14 residues. Germline CDR1 and CDR2: LNHDA and SQIVND (reference sequence). The junction had 6 bases not matched to a gene; V was cut back by 7 bases and J by 3 bases. Only in-frame clones appear in the TCRdb table, and some are missing; sequencing was by immunoSEQ multiplex PCR. The table records almost 20,000 clones, approximately 95% of them present only once. This receptor was identified in a woman between 50 and 59 years old with active COVID-19. Specimen: peripheral blood. This sequence joins TRBV19 and TRBJ1-1; TRBD1 matches 9 bases. The CDR3 region is CASTQQGADTEAFF. Written as DNA, the CDR3 is TGTGCCAGTACCCAACAGGGGGCGGACACTGAAGCTTTCTTT.